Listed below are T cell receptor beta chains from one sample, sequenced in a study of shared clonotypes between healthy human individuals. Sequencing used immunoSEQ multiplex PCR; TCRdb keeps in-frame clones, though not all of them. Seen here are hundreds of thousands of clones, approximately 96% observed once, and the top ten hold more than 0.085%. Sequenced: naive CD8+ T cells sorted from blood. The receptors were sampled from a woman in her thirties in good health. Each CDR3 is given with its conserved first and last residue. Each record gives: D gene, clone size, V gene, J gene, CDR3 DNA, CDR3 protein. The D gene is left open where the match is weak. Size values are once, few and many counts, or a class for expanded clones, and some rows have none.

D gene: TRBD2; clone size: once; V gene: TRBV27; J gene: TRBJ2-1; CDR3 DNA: TGTGCCAGCCTCAGAACGGGAGGGCCTGGCTATGAGCAGTTCTTC; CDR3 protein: CASLRTGGPGYEQFF
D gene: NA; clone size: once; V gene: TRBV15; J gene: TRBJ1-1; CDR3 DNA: TGTGCCACCAGCAGAGGAATTGAGGGGGTTCCTGAAGCTTTCTTT; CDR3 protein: CATSRGIEGVPEAFF
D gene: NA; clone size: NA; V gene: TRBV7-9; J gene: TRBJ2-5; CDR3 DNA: TGTGCCAGCGGCGAGGGAGGGGGCGCCAGGGAGACCCAGTACTTC; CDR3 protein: CASGEGGGARETQYF
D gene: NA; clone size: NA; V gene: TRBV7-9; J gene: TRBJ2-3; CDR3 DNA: TGTGCCAGCAGCTTAGGGCCAGATACGCAGTATTTT; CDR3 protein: CASSLGPDTQYF
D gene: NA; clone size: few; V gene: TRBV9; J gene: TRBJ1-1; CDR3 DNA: TGTGCCAGCAGCCCACGATCGGGCACTGAAGCTTTCTTT; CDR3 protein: CASSPRSGTEAFF
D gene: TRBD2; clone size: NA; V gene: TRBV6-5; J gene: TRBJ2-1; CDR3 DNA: TGTGCCAGCAGTTCGACGGGAGGGCCCTTGGATGAGCAGTTCTTC; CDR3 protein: CASSSTGGPLDEQFF
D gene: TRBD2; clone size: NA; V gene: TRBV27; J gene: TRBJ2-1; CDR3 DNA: TGTGCCAGCAGTACTAGCGGTGAGCAGTTCTTC; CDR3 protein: CASSTSGEQFF
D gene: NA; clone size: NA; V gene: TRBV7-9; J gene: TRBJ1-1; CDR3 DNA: TGTGCCAGCAGCTCCGGTTACACTGAAGCTTTCTTT; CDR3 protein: CASSSGYTEAFF
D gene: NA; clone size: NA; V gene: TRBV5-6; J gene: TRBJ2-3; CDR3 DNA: TGTGCCAGCAGTTCTCTCTCATGGGGACTCGGCACAGATACGCAGTATTTT; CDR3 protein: CASSSLSWGLGTDTQYF
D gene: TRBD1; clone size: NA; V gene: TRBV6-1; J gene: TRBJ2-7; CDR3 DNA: TGTGCCAGCAGTGCTCAGGGGGCTTTCTTCCACGAGCAGTACTTC; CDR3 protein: CASSAQGAFFHEQYF
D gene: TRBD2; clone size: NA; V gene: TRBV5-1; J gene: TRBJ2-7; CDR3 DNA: TGCGCCAGCAGCTCCCCCGGCGGGACTAGGCCTGACGAGCAGTACTTC; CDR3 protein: CASSSPGGTRPDEQYF
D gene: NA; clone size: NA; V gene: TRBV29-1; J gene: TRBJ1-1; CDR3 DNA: TGCAGCGTTGTCCCGGCGCTTACCACTGAAGCTTTCTTT; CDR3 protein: CSVVPALTTEAFF